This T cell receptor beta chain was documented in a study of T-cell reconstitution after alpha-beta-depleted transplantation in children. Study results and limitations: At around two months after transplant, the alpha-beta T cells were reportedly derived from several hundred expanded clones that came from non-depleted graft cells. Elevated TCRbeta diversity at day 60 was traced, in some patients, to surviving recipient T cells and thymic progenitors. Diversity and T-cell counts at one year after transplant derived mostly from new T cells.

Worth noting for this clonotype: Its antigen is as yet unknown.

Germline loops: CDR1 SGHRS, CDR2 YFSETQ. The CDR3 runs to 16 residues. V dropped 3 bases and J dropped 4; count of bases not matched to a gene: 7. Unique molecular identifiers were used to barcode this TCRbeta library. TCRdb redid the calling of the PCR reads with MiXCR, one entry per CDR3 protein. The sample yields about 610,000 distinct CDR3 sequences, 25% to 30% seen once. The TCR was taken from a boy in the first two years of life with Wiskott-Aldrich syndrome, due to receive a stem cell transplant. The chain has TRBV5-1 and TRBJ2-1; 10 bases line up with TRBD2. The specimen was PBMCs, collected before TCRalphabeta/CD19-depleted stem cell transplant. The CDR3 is CASSWATSGNYNEQFF. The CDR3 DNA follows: TGCGCCAGCAGCTGGGCAACTAGCGGGAATTACAATGAGCAGTTCTTC. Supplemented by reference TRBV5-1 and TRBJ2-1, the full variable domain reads KAGVTQTPRYLIKTRGQQVTLSCSPISGHRSVSWYQQTPGQGLQFLFEYFSETQRNKGNFPGRFSGRQFSNSRSEMNVSTLELGDSALYLCASSWATSGNYNEQFFGPGTRLTVL.